This paragraph covers one TCR beta chain sequence. Antigen specificity is unknown. The junction shows a germline mismatch at one end, possibly a read error. Additional DNA sequences in this sample encode the identical CDR3. Researchers ran the PCR with 60 Vbeta and 13 Jbeta primers. Profiled with immunoSEQ multiplex PCR; TCRdb holds only in-frame clones, not every one. This sample has 200,000 to 250,000 clones, with roughly 80% found just once. This entry is derived from a study of cytomegalovirus exposure and HLA in healthy donors. This CDR3 is 14 amino acids long. The germline V gene encodes CDR1 MNHEY and CDR2 SVGAGI. Regarding the study as a whole: DRB1 showed the most TCR associations and HLA-C the fewest in a later analysis, as rates varied by HLA locus. There were three CMV-associated chains whose specificity for CMV antigens was confirmed in vitro.

This chain links TRBV6-5 with TRBJ1-1; 7 bases agree with TRBD1. The origin of this receptor is a woman aged 40 to 55 in good health and CMV-seropositive. The source material was PBMCs. CDR3 DNA sequence: TGTGCCAGCAGTTTCTCGGCAGGGGGAACTGAAGCTTTCTTC. Translation gives CASSFSAGGTEAFF.